This T cell receptor (beta chain) was observed in a study of blood T cell repertoires in COVID-19. Generated by immunoSEQ multiplex PCR, the TCRdb table keeps only in-frame clones and is missing some. Altogether a few hundred thousand clones are present, just under 85% being singletons, with the ten largest covering 1.3%. The study recruited people aged 18 to 89 years across about two dozen US areas. Participant-given clinical history determined each cohort assignment. V was shortened by 1 base and J by 7 bases, with 8 bases between the two germline ends. Germline CDR1 and CDR2: SGHTA and FQGTGA. This CDR3 is 13 amino acids long.

The receptor comes from a woman aged 40-49 years with acute COVID-19. Sequenced sample: PBMCs or T cells enriched from blood (not recorded which). The chain is built from TRBV7-3 and TRBJ2-1; D unresolved. The CDR3 loop is CASSLKSRNEQFF. For the CDR3, the DNA is TGTGCCAGCAGCTTAAAATCCCGGAATGAGCAGTTCTTC.